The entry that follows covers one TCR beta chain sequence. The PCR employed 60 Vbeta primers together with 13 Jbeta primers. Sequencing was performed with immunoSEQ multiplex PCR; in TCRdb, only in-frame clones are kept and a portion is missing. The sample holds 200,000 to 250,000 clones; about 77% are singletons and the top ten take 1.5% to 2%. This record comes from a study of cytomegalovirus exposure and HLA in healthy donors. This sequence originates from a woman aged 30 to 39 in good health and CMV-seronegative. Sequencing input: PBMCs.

The CDR3 nucleotides are TGTGCCAGTAGTCCCCTCGGGGGGTCGGCCTATGGCTACACCTTC. This gives the protein CASSPLGGSAYGYTF. The V and J genes are TRBV19 and TRBJ1-2; D is perhaps TRBD1 (5 bases). Trimming stripped 5 bases from V and 4 bases from J, with 17 bases between. Germline CDR1 reads LNHDA; CDR2 reads SQIVND (reference sequence). This CDR3 has 15 amino acids.